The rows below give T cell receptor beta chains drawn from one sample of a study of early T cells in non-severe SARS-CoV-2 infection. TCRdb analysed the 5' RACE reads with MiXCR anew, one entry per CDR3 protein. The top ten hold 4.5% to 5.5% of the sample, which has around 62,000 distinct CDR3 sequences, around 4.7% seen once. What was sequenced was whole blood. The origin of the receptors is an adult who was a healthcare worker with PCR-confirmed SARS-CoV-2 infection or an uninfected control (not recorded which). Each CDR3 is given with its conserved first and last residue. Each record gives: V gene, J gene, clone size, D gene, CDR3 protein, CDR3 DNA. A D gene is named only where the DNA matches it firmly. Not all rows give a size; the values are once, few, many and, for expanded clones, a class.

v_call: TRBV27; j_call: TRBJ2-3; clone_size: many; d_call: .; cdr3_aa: CASSPLRSLAQYF; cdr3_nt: TGTGCCAGCAGTCCTTTGAGGAGTCTTGCGCAGTATTTT
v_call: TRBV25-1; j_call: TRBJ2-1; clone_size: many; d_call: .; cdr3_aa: CASSDPGHNEQFF; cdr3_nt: TGTGCCAGCAGTGATCCAGGCCACAATGAGCAGTTCTTC
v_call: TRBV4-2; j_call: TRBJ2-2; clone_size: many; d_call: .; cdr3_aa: CASSQDSRQGITGELFF; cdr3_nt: TGTGCCAGCAGCCAAGACAGTAGGCAGGGGATCACCGGGGAGCTGTTTTTT
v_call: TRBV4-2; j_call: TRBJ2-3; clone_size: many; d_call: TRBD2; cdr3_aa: CASSQGREGSDTQYF; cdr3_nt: TGTGCCAGCAGCCAAGGACGGGAGGGGTCAGATACGCAGTATTTT
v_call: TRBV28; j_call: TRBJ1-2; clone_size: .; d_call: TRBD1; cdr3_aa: CASSLLQGAQGYGYTF; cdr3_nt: TGTGCCAGCAGTTTACTACAGGGGGCGCAGGGCTATGGCTACACCTTC
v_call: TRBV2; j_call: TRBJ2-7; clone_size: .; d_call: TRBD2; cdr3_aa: CASSSPEGRGPGLAKYEQYF; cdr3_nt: TGTGCCAGCAGCTCCCCGGAAGGGAGGGGCCCGGGACTAGCGAAATACGAGCAGTACTTC
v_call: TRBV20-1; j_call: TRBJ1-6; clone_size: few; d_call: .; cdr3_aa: CSARDINSGSPLHF; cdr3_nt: TGCAGTGCTAGAGACATAAATTCGGGGTCACCCCTCCACTTT
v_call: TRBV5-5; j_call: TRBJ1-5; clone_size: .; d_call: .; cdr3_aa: CASSMDASNQPQHF; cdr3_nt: TGTGCCAGCAGCATGGACGCTAGCAATCAGCCCCAGCATTTT
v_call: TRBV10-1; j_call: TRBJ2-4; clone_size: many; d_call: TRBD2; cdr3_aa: CASSFPGLAGGRRNIQYF; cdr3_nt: TGCGCCAGCAGCTTTCCGGGACTAGCGGGGGGGCGGCGGAACATTCAGTACTTC
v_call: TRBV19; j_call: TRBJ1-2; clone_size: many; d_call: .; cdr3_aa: CASLTAGYGYTF; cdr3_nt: TGTGCCAGTCTAACCGCAGGCTATGGCTACACCTTC
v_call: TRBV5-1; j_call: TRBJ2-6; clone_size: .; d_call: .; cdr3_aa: CASSSWPPGAGANVLTF; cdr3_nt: TGCGCCAGCAGCTCTTGGCCCCCAGGGGCTGGGGCCAACGTCCTGACTTTC
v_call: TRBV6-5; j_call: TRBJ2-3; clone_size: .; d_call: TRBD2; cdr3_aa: CASSPASGRVTDTQYF; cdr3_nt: TGTGCCAGCAGTCCCGCTAGCGGGAGAGTTACAGATACGCAGTATTTT
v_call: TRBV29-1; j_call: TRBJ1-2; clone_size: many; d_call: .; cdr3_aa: CSVGTIGLNYGYTF; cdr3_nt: TGCAGCGTGGGGACAATCGGGCTTAACTATGGCTACACCTTC
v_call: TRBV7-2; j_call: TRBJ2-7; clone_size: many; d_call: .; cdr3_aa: CASSSKAGQSYEQYF; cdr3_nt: TGTGCCAGCAGCTCCAAAGCGGGTCAGTCCTACGAGCAGTACTTC
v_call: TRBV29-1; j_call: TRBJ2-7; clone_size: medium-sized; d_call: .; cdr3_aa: CSVYLAAAAYEQYF; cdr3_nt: TGCAGCGTTTACCTGGCAGCTGCGGCCTACGAGCAGTACTTC
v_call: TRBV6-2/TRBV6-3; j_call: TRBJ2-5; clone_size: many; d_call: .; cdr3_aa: CASSYFRDTPIGQYF; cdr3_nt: TGTGCCAGCAGTTACTTCCGGGACACCCCAATAGGACAGTACTTC